The 18 T cell receptor beta chains below come from one sample, sequenced in a study of control samples from healthy donors and cancer patients. The data were produced by immunoSEQ multiplex PCR, yet TCRdb's version contains in-frame clones alone and is incomplete. The profile shows 35,000 to 45,000 clones, around 78% of them singletons. The specimen was blood. The receptors derive from a man aged 55 to 70 in good health.

CDR3 sequence: CASSLSMGTDTQYF. CDR3 nucleotide sequence: TGTGCCAGCAGCTTGAGTATGGGGACAGATACGCAGTATTTT. The chain uses TRBV5-8 and TRBJ2-3; D is uncertain. V lost 1 base and J lost 3, with 9 bases in between. Germline lookup yields CDR1 SGHTS and CDR2 YDEGEE. The CDR3 has 14 amino acids.

The chain is built from TRBV29-1 and TRBJ1-1; 9 nucleotides line up with TRBD1. The CDR3 covers 14 residues. Germline CDR1 SQVTM, CDR2 ANQGSEA. Germline trimming cut 8 bases from V and 4 bases from J; bases unmatched to any gene: 11. The CDR3 bases are TGCAGCACCGTGAACTTGGACAGGGGCACTGAAGCTTTCTTT. This translates into CSTVNLDRGTEAFF.

This clone appeared a few times. The V gene is TRBV28, the J gene TRBJ1-6, with 9 positions matching TRBD1. Unmatched junction bases numbered 7, after V lost 6 bases and J lost 10 bases. CDR1 and CDR2 (germline): MDHEN, SYDVKM. The CDR3 runs to 14 residues. The DNA for the CDR3 is TGTGCCAGCAGCTGGGACAGGGAAACGTCACCCCTCCACTTT. Protein sequence: CASSWDRETSPLHF.

This sequence joins TRBV11-2 and TRBJ2-1; TRBD1 agrees at 9 bases. The CDR3 consists of 14 residues. The J segment lost 6 bases and the V segment lost 7 bases, leaving 7 bases of the junction unmatched. Germline CDR1 is SGHAT and CDR2 is FQNNGV. The CDR3 loop is CASTGTGLSNEQFF. The CDR3 DNA follows: TGTGCCAGCACCGGGACAGGGTTAAGCAATGAGCAGTTCTTC.

This clone was picked up one time. The J gene is TRBJ2-1, the V gene TRBV19; possible D gene TRBD2, 7 bases. Germline CDR1 is LNHDA and CDR2 is SQIVND (reference sequence). The CDR3 extends over 13 amino acids. Between the trimmed V and J ends, which lost 1 base and 12 bases, there was a span of 13 bases. CDR3 in DNA: TGTGCCAGTAGTATAGCGGGGGGCGTCGCGCAGTTCTTC. Translated: CASSIAGGVAQFF.

The rearrangement links TRBV6-5 to TRBJ2-3; 12 bases are a match to TRBD2. J gave up 1 base and V 7 bases, and 3 bases lay outside the gene matches. The CDR3 consists of 15 residues. Germline V CDR1 and CDR2: MNHEY, SVGAGI. CDR3 sequence: CASNGLAGRTDTQYF. As DNA, the CDR3 is TGTGCCAGCAATGGACTAGCGGGGCGCACAGATACGCAGTATTTT.

The chain uses TRBV28 and TRBJ1-5; D gene unclear. This CDR3 region has 14 residues. V lost 3 bases and J 5 bases, leaving 11 bases between the germline ends. Germline assignment: CDR1 MDHEN and CDR2 SYDVKM. CDR3 amino acids: CASSLREMDQPQHF. The DNA of the CDR3 is TGTGCCAGCAGTTTGAGGGAAATGGATCAGCCCCAGCATTTT.

V and J are TRBV7-9 and TRBJ2-7; D may be TRBD2 (6 bases). The CDR3 has 14 amino acids. Trimming left V 5 bases short and J 6 bases short, with 17 bases between. Looked up from germline, CDR1 is SEHNR and CDR2 is FQNEAQ (reference sequence). The CDR3 here is CASSGSGSLPEQYF. In nucleotides, the CDR3 is TGTGCCAGCAGCGGTAGCGGTAGCCTCCCCGAGCAGTACTTC.

This chain links TRBV6-2 or TRBV6-3 with TRBJ2-7; D unresolved. The germline gives CDR1 MNHEY, CDR2 SVGEGT. The CDR3 runs to 13 residues. V was shortened by 6 bases and J by 3 bases, with 12 bases between the two germline ends. Here the CDR3 reads CASSLQKSYEQYF. Here the CDR3 DNA reads TGTGCCAGCAGCCTGCAAAAGAGCTACGAGCAGTACTTC.

About this clone: The same CDR3 also results from other DNA sequences found in this sample. The V call is TRBV19, the J call TRBJ2-6; weak D call: TRBD1 (5 bases). The CDR3 totals 15 residues. Trimming pared 4 bases from V and 4 bases from J, leaving 11 bases between. CDR1 is LNHDA and CDR2 is SQIVND in the germline V gene (reference sequence). The CDR3, as DNA: TGTGCCAGTAGTAGAAGGGGTTTAGGGGCCAACGTCCTGACTTTC. Encoded protein: CASSRRGLGANVLTF.

The DNA for the CDR3 is TGTGCCAGCAGGAGGGGCACTGAAGCTTTCTTT. Amino acid sequence: CASRRGTEAFF. The chain carries TRBV11-2 and TRBJ1-1, with a tentative D call TRBD1 (5 bases). The germline V and J ends were trimmed by 6 bases and 4 bases, with 6 bases remaining between them. CDR1 is SGHAT and CDR2 is FQNNGV in the germline V gene. The CDR3 totals 11 residues.

J is TRBJ2-7 and V is TRBV5-4; tentatively, D is TRBD2 (6 bases). The CDR3 is 13 residues long. Trimming left V 7 bases short and J 1 base short, with 12 bases between. Germline lookup yields CDR1 SGHNT and CDR2 YYREEE (reference sequence). The CDR3 DNA reads as TGTGCCAGCGGCCACGGGGGTTCCTACGAGCAGTACTTC. This codes for CASGHGGSYEQYF.

V and J are TRBV5-6 and TRBJ2-7; TRBD2 agrees at 7 bases. The V gene's germline CDR1 is SGHDT and CDR2 YYEEEE. V was clipped by 7 bases and J by 0 bases; unmatched bases: 7. The CDR3 consists of 14 residues. This chain's CDR3 is CASSRGGSSYEQYF. The DNA of the CDR3 is TGTGCCAGCTCGAGGGGCGGGAGCTCCTACGAGCAGTACTTC.

The V and J genes are TRBV18 and TRBJ1-6; no clear D gene. V dropped 8 bases and J dropped 8 bases, with 19 bases sitting between them. The CDR3 loop spans 15 amino acids. The germline V gene has CDR1 KGHSH and CDR2 LQKENI. CDR3 sequence (DNA): TGTGCCAGCGACTCTCAAGGAAAGGGCGATTCACCCCTCCACTTT. Translating gives CASDSQGKGDSPLHF.

This chain connects TRBV5-1 to TRBJ1-2; 7 nucleotides match TRBD1. CDR3 size: 15 residues. From germline, CDR1 is SGHRS and CDR2 YFSETQ. The V and J ends lost 4 bases and 4 bases, in that order; junction bases with no gene match: 10. The CDR3 protein is CASSPEGAVGYGYTF. The DNA of the CDR3 is TGCGCCAGCAGCCCGGAGGGGGCGGTAGGCTATGGCTACACCTTC.

V and J are TRBV2 and TRBJ1-5; no reliable D call. Germline loops: CDR1 SNHLY, CDR2 FYNNEI. The CDR3 totals 15 residues. V shed 3 bases and J shed 2 bases, with 11 bases lying between them. CDR3 DNA: TGTGCCAGCAGTGATCGAGGGATAGGCAATCAGCCCCAGCATTTT. This encodes CASSDRGIGNQPQHF.

V usage is TRBV2 and J usage is TRBJ2-3; 12 positions agree with TRBD2. The length of the CDR3 is 15 residues. Germline V CDR1 and CDR2: SNHLY, FYNNEI. The ends lost 7 bases at V and 1 base at J; junction bases unmatched: 3. CDR3 in DNA: TGTGCCAGCATAAGACTAGCGGGAGGCACAGATACGCAGTATTTT. Protein: CASIRLAGGTDTQYF.

The rearrangement joins TRBV6-2 or TRBV6-3 to TRBJ2-3; TRBD1 is a possible D gene (6 bases). V was trimmed by 6 bases and J by 2 bases, leaving 18 bases between them. This CDR3 is 16 amino acids long. From germline, CDR1 is MNHEY and CDR2 SVGEGT. The CDR3 protein is CASSTRQVGSTDTQYF. CDR3 coding DNA: TGTGCCAGCAGCACCCGACAGGTCGGTTCCACAGATACGCAGTATTTT.